The entry below gives a single TCR beta chain sequence along with its context. The data stem from a study of blood T cell repertoires in COVID-19. Study details: Acute and convalescent COVID-19 samples came from the United States, Italy and Spain.

The CDR3 is made up of 16 amino acids. From germline, CDR1 is SGHTA and CDR2 FQGNSA. The J segment lost 2 bases and the V segment lost 3 bases, leaving 3 bases of the junction unmatched. Clones were sequenced by immunoSEQ multiplex PCR, and TCRdb holds only the in-frame ones, with some missing. The data show under 450,000 clones, 86% seen once. While infection was still active, Seattle patients were enrolled and then followed longitudinally. V and J are TRBV7-2 and TRBJ2-3, with 12 bases aligning to TRBD2. The sequence was collected from a woman aged 60-75 years with COVID-19, enrolled during active disease. The sequenced sample consisted of peripheral blood. The CDR3 sequence: CASSFRLAGVTDTQYF. Here the CDR3 DNA reads TGTGCCAGCAGCTTCCGACTAGCGGGGGTCACAGATACGCAGTATTTT.